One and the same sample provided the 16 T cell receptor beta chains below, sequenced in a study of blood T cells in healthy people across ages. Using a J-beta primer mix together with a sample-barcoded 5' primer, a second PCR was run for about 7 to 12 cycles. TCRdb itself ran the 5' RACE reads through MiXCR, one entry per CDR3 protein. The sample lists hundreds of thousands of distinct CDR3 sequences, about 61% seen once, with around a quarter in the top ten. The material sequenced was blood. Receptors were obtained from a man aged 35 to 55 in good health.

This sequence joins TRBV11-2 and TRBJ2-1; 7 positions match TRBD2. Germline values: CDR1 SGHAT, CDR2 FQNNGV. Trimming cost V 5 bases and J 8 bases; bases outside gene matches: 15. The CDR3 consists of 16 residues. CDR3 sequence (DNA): TGTGCCAGCAGCAAACGGACTAGAGTGGGTGGTGATGAGCAGTTCTTC. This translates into CASSKRTRVGGDEQFF.

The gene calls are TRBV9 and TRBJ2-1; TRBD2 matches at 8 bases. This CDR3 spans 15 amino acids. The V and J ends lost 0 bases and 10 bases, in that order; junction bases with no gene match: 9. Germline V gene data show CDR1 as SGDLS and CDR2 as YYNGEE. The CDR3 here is CASSVGAGASLEQFF. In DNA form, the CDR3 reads TGTGCCAGCAGCGTAGGAGCGGGGGCTTCTCTAGAGCAGTTCTTC. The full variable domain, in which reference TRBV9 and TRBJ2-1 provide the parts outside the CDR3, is DSGVTQTPKHLITATGQRVTLRCSPRSGDLSVYWYQQSLDQGLQFLIQYYNGEERAKGNILERFSAQQFPDLHSELNLSSLELGDSALYFCASSVGAGASLEQFFGPGTRLTVL.

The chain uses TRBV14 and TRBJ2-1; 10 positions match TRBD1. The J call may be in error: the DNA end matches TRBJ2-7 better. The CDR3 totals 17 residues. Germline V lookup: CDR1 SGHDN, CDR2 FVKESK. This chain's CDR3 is CASSKRPGQGSSYEQYF. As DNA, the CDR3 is TGTGCCAGCAGCAAAAGGCCGGGACAGGGGTCTTCCTACGAGCAGTACTTC.

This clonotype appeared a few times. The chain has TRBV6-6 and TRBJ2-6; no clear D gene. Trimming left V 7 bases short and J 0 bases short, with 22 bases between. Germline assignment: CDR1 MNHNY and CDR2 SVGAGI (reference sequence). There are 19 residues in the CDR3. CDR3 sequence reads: CASNYRRQALSSGANVLTF. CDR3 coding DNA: TGTGCCAGCAATTATAGGCGGCAGGCCCTAAGCTCTGGGGCCAACGTCCTGACTTTC.

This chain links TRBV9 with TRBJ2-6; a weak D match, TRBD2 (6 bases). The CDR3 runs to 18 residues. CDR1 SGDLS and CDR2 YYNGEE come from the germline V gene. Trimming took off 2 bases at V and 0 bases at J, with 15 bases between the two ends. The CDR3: CASSVAGSTFSGANVLTF. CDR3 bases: TGTGCCAGCAGCGTTGCGGGGTCTACATTCTCTGGGGCCAACGTCCTGACTTTC.

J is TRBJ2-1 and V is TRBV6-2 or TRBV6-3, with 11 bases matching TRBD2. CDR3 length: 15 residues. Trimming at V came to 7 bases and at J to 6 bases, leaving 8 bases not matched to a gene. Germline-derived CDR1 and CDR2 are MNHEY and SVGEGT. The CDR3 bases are TGTGCCAGCAACTTACTAGCGGGAGTCAGCAATGAGCAGTTCTTC. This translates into CASNLLAGVSNEQFF.

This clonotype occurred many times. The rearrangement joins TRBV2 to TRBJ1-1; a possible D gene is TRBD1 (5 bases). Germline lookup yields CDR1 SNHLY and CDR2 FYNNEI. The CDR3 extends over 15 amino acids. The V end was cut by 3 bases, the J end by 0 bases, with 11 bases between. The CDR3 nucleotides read TGTGCCAGCAGTGATTGGGGGGGGATGAACACTGAAGCTTTCTTT. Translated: CASSDWGGMNTEAFF.

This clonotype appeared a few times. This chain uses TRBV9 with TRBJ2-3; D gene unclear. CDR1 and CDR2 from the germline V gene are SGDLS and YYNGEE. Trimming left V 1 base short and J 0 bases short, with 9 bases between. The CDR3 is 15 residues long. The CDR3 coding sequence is TGTGCCAGCAGCGTAAGCAAACAGAGCACAGATACGCAGTATTTT. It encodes CASSVSKQSTDTQYF.

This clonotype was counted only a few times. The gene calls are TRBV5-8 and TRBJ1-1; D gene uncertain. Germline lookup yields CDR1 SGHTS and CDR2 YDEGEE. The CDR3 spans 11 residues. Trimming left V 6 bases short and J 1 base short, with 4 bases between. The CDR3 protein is CASKRNTEAFF. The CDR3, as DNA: TGTGCCAGCAAGAGGAACACTGAAGCTTTCTTT.

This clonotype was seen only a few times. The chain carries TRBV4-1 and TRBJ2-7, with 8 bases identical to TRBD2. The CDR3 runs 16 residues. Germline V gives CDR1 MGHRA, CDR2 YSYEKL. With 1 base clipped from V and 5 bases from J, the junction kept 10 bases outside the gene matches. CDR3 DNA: TGCGCCAGCAGCCAAGTGTTGGCTAGCGGGCCCCACGAGCAGTACTTC. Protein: CASSQVLASGPHEQYF.

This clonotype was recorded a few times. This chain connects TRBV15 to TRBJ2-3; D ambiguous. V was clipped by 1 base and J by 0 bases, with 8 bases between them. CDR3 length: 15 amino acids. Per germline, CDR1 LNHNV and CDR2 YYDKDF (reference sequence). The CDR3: CATSRGADSTDTQYF. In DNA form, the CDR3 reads TGTGCCACCAGCAGAGGGGCGGACAGCACAGATACGCAGTATTTT.

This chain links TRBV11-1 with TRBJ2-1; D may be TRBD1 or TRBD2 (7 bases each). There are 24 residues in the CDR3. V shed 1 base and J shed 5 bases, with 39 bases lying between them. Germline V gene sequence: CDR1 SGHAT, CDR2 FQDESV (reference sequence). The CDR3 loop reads CASSLERGGRVGRKSGGRNNEQFF. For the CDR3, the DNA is TGTGCCAGCAGCTTAGAGCGGGGCGGCAGGGTAGGACGCAAATCAGGGGGGCGTAACAATGAGCAGTTCTTC.

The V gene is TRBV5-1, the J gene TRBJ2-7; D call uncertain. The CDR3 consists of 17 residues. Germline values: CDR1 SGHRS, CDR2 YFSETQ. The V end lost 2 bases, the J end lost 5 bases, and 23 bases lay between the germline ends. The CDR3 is CASSFSGSLGFLDEQYF. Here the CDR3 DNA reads TGCGCCAGCAGCTTCTCGGGTTCGCTCGGTTTCTTGGACGAGCAGTACTTC. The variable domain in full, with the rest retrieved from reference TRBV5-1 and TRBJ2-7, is KAGVTQTPRYLIKTRGQQVTLSCSPISGHRSVSWYQQTPGQGLQFLFEYFSETQRNKGNFPGRFSGRQFSNSRSEMNVSTLELGDSALYLCASSFSGSLGFLDEQYFGPGTRLTVT.

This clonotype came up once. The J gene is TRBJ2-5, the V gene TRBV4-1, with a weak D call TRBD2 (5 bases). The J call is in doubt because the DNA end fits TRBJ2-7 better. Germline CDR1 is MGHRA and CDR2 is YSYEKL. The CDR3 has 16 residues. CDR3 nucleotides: TGCGCCAGCAGCCAAGAAAGCGGCTACGCTGCCTACGAGCAGTACTTC. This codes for CASSQESGYAAYEQYF.

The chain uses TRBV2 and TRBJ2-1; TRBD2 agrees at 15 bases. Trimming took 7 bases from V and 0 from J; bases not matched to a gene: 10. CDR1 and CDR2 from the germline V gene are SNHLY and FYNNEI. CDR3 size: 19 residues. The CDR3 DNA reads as TGTGCCAGCATTTGGGGGACTAGCGGGGGGCTTAGCTCCTACAATGAGCAGTTCTTC. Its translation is CASIWGTSGGLSSYNEQFF.

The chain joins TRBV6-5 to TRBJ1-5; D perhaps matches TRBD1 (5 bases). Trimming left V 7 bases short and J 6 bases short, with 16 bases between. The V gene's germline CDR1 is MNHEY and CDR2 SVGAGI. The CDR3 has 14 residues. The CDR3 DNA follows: TGTGCCAGCACCGGGACCCCCCTGGGTCAGCCCCAGCATTTT. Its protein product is CASTGTPLGQPQHF.